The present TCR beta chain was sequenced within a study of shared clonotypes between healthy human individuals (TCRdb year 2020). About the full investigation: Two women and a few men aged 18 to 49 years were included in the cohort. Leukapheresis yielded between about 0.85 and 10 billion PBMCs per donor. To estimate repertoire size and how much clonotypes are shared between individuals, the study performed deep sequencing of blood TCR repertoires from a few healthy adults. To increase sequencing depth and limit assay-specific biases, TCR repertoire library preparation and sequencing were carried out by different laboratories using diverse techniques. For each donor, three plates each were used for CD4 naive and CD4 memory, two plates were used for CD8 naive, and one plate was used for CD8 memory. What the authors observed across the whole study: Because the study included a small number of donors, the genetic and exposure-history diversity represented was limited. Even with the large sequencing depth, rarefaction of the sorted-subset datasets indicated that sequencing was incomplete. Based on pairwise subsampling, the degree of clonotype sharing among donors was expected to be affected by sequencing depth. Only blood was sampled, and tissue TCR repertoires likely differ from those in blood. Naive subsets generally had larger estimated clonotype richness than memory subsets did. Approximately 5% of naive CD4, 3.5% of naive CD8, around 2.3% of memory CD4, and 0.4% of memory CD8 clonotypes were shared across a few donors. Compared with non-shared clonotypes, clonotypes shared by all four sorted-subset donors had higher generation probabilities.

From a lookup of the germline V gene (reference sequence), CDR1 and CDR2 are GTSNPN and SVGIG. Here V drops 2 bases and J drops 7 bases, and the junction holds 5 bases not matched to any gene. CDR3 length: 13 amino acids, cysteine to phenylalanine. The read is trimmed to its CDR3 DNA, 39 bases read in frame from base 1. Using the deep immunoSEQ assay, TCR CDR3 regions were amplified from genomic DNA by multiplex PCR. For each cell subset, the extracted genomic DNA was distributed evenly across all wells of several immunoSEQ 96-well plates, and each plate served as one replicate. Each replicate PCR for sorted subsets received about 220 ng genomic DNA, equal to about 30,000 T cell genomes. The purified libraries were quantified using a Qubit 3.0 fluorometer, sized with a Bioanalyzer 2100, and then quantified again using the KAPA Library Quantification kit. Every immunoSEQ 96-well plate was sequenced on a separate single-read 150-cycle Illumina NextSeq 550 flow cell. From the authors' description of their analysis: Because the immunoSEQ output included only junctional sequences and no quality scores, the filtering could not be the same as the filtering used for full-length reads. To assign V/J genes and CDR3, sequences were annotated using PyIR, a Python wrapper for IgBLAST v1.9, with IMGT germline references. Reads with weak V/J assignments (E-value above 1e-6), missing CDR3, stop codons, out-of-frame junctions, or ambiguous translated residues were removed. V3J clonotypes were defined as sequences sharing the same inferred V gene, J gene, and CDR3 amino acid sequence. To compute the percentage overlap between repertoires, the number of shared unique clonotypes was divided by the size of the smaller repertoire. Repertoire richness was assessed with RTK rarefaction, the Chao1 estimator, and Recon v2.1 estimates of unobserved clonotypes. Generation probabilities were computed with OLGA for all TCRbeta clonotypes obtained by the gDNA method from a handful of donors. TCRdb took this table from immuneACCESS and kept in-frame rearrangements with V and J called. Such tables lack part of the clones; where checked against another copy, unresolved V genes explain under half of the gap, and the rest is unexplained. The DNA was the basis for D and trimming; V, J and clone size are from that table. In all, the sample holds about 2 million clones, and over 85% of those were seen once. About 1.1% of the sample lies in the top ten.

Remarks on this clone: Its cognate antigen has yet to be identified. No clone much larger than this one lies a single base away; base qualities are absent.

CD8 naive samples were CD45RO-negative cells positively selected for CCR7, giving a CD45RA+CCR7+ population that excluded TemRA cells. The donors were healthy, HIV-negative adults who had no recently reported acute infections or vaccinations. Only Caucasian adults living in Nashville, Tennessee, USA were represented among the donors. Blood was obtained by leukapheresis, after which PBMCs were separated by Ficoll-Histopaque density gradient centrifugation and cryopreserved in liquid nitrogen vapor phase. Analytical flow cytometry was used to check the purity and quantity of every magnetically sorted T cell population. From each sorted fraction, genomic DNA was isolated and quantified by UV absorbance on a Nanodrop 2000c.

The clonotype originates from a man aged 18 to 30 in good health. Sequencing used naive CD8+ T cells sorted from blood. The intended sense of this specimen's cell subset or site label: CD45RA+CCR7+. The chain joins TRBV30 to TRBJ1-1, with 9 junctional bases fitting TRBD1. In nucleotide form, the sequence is TGTGCCTGGAGTTGGACAGGGGTGGATGAAGCTTTCTTT. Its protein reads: CAWSWTGVDEAFF. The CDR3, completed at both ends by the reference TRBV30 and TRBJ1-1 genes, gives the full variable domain SQTIHQWPATLVQPVGSPLSLECTVEGTSNPNLYWYRQAAGRGLQLLFYSVGIGQISSEVPQNLSASRPQDRQFILSSKKLLLSDSGFYLCAWSWTGVDEAFFGQGTRLTVV.